The 10 T cell receptor beta chains below all came from one sample that was sequenced in a study of T-cell memory formation after mild COVID-19. TCRdb independently ran MiXCR on the 5' RACE reads; one entry per CDR3 protein. Of some 330,000 distinct CDR3 sequences listed, more than 20% are singletons. The specimen was PBMCs or a T cell subset sorted from them (not recorded which). The receptors were gathered from an adult woman who had mild COVID-19 (a few samples of this study predate the infection). Cell type and time point are not known.

The chain carries TRBV3-1 and TRBJ1-5; TRBD1 is a possible D gene (6 bases). V lost 6 bases to trimming and J lost 3 bases, with 12 bases between them. Germline V gene lookup returns CDR1 LGHDT and CDR2 YNNKEL (reference sequence). The CDR3 totals 14 residues. The DNA for the CDR3 is TGTGCCAGCAGTCGAACAGGGTACAATCAGCCCCAGCATTTT. Encoded protein: CASSRTGYNQPQHF.

This clonotype was seen many times. This chain joins TRBV27 and TRBJ1-1; D is uncertain. V was clipped by 4 bases and J by 0 bases, with 9 bases between them. Germline V gene sequence: CDR1 MNHEY, CDR2 SMNVEV (reference sequence). The CDR3 is made up of 14 amino acids. The CDR3 reads CASSSWGMNTEAFF. The CDR3 nucleotides are TGTGCCAGCAGTTCGTGGGGAATGAACACTGAAGCTTTCTTT.

The chain has TRBV29-1 and TRBJ1-2, with D possibly matching TRBD1 (5 bases). The germline V gene encodes CDR1 SQVTM and CDR2 ANQGSEA. The CDR3 totals 13 residues. Trimming took off 2 bases at V and 5 bases at J, with 12 bases between the two ends. The CDR3 region is CSVETTDQYGYTF. The CDR3 nucleotides are TGCAGCGTTGAAACGACAGATCAATATGGCTACACCTTC.

The rearrangement joins TRBV5-5 to TRBJ2-5; the D gene could be TRBD1 or TRBD2 (5 bases each). Germline CDR1 is SGHKS and CDR2 is YYEKEE (reference sequence). V gave up 4 bases and J gave up 4 bases, with 14 bases separating them. This CDR3 spans 14 amino acids. The CDR3 spells CASSLPSGGETQYF. In DNA form, the CDR3 reads TGTGCCAGCAGCCTGCCGAGTGGGGGAGAGACCCAGTACTTC.

V and J are TRBV6-1 and TRBJ1-1; 7 bases fit TRBD1. CDR1 and CDR2 (germline): MNHNS, SASEGT. V shed 11 bases and J 7 bases; nucleotides not matched to a gene: 4. CDR3 length: 10 amino acids. CDR3 amino acids: CAVRTGEAFF. The CDR3 DNA reads TGTGCCGTTAGGACAGGTGAAGCTTTCTTT.

This clonotype was detected only a few times. This chain joins TRBV14 and TRBJ2-1; D is unclear. The CDR3 runs 14 residues. Germline values: CDR1 SGHDN, CDR2 FVKESK. Trimming left V 4 bases short and J 6 bases short, with 13 bases between. CDR3 nucleotide sequence: TGTGCCAGCAGCCGTCGCGTGGGTCCCAATGAGCAGTTCTTC. Translated, it gives CASSRRVGPNEQFF.

V gene TRBV12-3 or TRBV12-4 combines with J gene TRBJ2-3, with unresolved D. Trimming stripped 6 bases from V and 5 bases from J, with 21 bases between. The CDR3 runs 16 residues. CDR3: CASSPADPHVQDTQYF. CDR3 bases: TGTGCCAGCAGCCCCGCGGACCCTCACGTGCAAGATACGCAGTATTTT.

This sequence joins TRBV4-2 and TRBJ2-1; 10 bases are shared with TRBD2. Germline V CDR1 and CDR2: LGHNA, YNFKEQ. This CDR3 region has 18 residues. J was trimmed by 9 bases and V by 0 bases; bases with no gene match: 14. The CDR3 reads CASSQDWASGRQDLEQFF. CDR3 DNA: TGTGCCAGCAGCCAAGATTGGGCTAGCGGGAGACAAGACCTTGAGCAGTTCTTC.

A few counts support this clonotype. The chain employs TRBV5-5 and TRBJ1-2; D is ambiguous. This CDR3 contains 12 residues. V was clipped by 0 bases and J by 8 bases, with 8 bases between them. The V gene's germline CDR1 is SGHKS and CDR2 YYEKEE (reference sequence). Here the CDR3 reads CASSLEVGGYTF. The CDR3 DNA reads TGTGCCAGCAGCTTGGAGGTGGGGGGCTACACCTTC.

The table lists this clonotype with a few counts. The chain is built from TRBV6-1 and TRBJ1-1, with D perhaps matching TRBD1 (6 bases). Trimming took off 2 bases at V and 4 bases at J, with 14 bases between the two ends. This CDR3 spans 15 amino acids. Germline values: CDR1 MNHNS, CDR2 SASEGT. The DNA of the CDR3 is TGTGCCAGCAGTGAACGGGGAACAGGGAGCACTGAAGCTTTCTTT. Residues: CASSERGTGSTEAFF.